The 6 T cell receptor beta chains reported below all come from one sample, sequenced in a study of blood T cell repertoires in COVID-19 (dated by TCRdb to the early 2020s). Libraries were prepared through the immunoSEQ multiplex PCR assay. TCRdb obtained this table from immuneACCESS and retained in-frame rearrangements with V and J assigned. These tables miss some clones; where compared with another copy, unresolved V genes account for less than half of the shortfall, and the remainder is unexplained. The sample table holds 300,000 to 400,000 clones, of which under 95% were seen once. The top ten constitute around 2.5% of the sample. Sequenced input: PBMCs or T cells enriched from blood (not recorded which). These TCRs come from a man between 60 and 75 years old who had recovered from COVID-19.

The chain couples TRBV10-3 to TRBJ1-3; TRBD1 aligns across 12 bases. Germline V CDR1 and CDR2: ENHRY, SYGVKD. V dropped 0 bases and J dropped 4; count of bases not matched to a gene: 10. The CDR3 is made up of 19 amino acids. In DNA form, the CDR3 reads TGTGCCATCAGTGAGTCGCGGGACAGGGGGCGAGGTCCGGGAAACACCATATATTTT. Amino acids: CAISESRDRGRGPGNTIYF.

The chain links TRBV30 to TRBJ2-1, with D possibly matching TRBD2 (5 bases). Germline V lookup: CDR1 GTSNPN, CDR2 SVGIG (reference sequence). The CDR3 covers 13 residues. Trimming removed 0 bases at V and 9 bases at J, with 12 bases between. The CDR3 DNA reads TGTGCCTGGAGTGTAGATAGCGAGGCTGAGCAGTTCTTC. It is translated as CAWSVDSEAEQFF.

This clone was detected once. This chain uses TRBV7-9 with TRBJ1-4; TRBD1 might be the D (5 bases). The ends were cut back, 5 bases at V and 3 bases at J, with 10 bases in the middle. The germline V gene has CDR1 SEHNR and CDR2 FQNEAQ (reference sequence). The length of the CDR3 is 14 residues. CDR3 DNA: TGTGCCAGCAGCCATGACAGATCTAATGAAAAACTGTTTTTT. Its protein is CASSHDRSNEKLFF.

V usage is TRBV19 and J usage is TRBJ1-2; TRBD1 might be the D (5 bases). The ends were cut back, 5 bases at V and 3 bases at J, with 7 bases in the middle. The CDR3 runs to 12 residues. Germline V gene lookup returns CDR1 LNHDA and CDR2 SQIVND (reference sequence). CDR3 sequence (DNA): TGTGCCAGTAGTGTACAGGACTATGGCTACACCTTC. It codes for CASSVQDYGYTF.

The chain couples TRBV9 to TRBJ2-4; D not resolved. The CDR3 sequence is 14 residues long. V lost 7 bases and J lost 0, with 11 bases in between. The germline V gene has CDR1 SGDLS and CDR2 YYNGEE. In nucleotides, the CDR3 is TGTGCCAGCTCAAGGAGCCTAGCCAAAAACATTCAGTACTTC. This gives the protein CASSRSLAKNIQYF.

The V call is TRBV11-2, the J call TRBJ1-4, with D hard to call. This CDR3 spans 16 amino acids. The V gene lost 5 bases and the J gene lost 0 bases, with 13 bases spanning the gap. Germline CDR1 SGHAT, CDR2 FQNNGV. CDR3 protein: CASSRRTVATNEKLFF. The DNA of the CDR3 is TGTGCCAGCAGCCGGAGGACGGTCGCAACTAATGAAAAACTGTTTTTT.